This paragraph covers one T cell receptor beta chain sequence. Time point reported: blood 4 weeks post-SBRT, at nephrectomy. Treatment here: 15 Gy SBRT to primary tumor, nephrectomy 4 weeks later. This renal cell carcinoma was of the clear cell type. Measured with immunoSEQ multiplex PCR; TCRdb has only the in-frame clones, and not every one. In the table there are tens of thousands of clones, around 85% of which are singletons. Germline CDR1 LGHNA, CDR2 YNFKEQ. The junction had 1 base not matched to a gene; V was cut back by 2 bases and J by 4 bases. This CDR3 is 14 amino acids long. The entry originates in a study of radiation and T cells in renal cell carcinoma.

This TCR came from a man between 50 and 59 years old with renal cell carcinoma. The V gene is TRBV4-2, the J gene TRBJ2-2; 7 nucleotides match TRBD2. Here the sequenced sample was blood, taken from a patient whose treatment included radiotherapy and nephrectomy. The CDR3 nucleotides read TGTGCCAGCAGCCAATCGGGGGGCACCGGGGAGCTGTTTTTT. Translated: CASSQSGGTGELFF.